Each of the 28 T cell receptor beta chains below was sequenced from the same sample in a study of cytomegalovirus exposure and HLA in healthy donors. PCR primers comprised 60 Vbeta and 13 Jbeta primers. Method: immunoSEQ multiplex PCR; TCRdb's copy keeps in-frame clones and lacks some. The sample lists some 100,000 clones, 65% to 80% seen once, with 2% to 3% in the top ten. Input material: PBMCs. Receptor source: a female donor in good health and CMV-seronegative.

A few counts support this clone. The chain employs TRBV6-5 and TRBJ2-7; no definite D call. This CDR3 comprises 13 residues. Germline V gene data show CDR1 as MNHEY and CDR2 as SVGAGI. Between the trimmed V and J ends, which lost 6 bases and 4 bases, there was a span of 13 bases. In DNA form, the CDR3 reads TGTGCCAGCAGCCGAGGTTTCGATTACGAGCAGTACTTC. Amino acids: CASSRGFDYEQYF.

As for this clone: Other DNA sequences from this sample encode an identical CDR3 as well. V is TRBV7-6 and J is TRBJ2-1; 11 nucleotides match TRBD2. The germline V gene encodes CDR1 SGHVS and CDR2 FNYEAQ. The trim removed 4 bases at V and 3 bases at J, leaving 2 bases unmatched. This CDR3 contains 15 residues. This CDR3 is CASSSLAGDYNEQFF. The CDR3 bases are TGTGCCAGCAGCTCACTAGCGGGGGACTACAATGAGCAGTTCTTC.

This clone has only one observation. This chain's CDR3 is CAWSLGGPSYGYTF. The CDR3 DNA sequence: TGTGCCTGGAGTTTGGGAGGGCCATCCTATGGCTACACCTTC. J is TRBJ1-2 and V is TRBV30; no reliable D call. This CDR3 spans 14 amino acids. Trimming stripped 2 bases from V and 4 bases from J, with 14 bases between. Germline V lookup: CDR1 GTSNPN, CDR2 SVGIG (reference sequence). Full variable domain (rest looked up from reference TRBV30 and TRBJ1-2): SQTIHQWPATLVQPVGSPLSLECTVEGTSNPNLYWYRQAAGRGLQLLFYSVGIGQISSEVPQNLSASRPQDRQFILSSKKLLLSDSGFYLCAWSLGGPSYGYTFGSGTRLTVV.

V and J are TRBV7-2 and TRBJ2-7; TRBD2 matches 8 bases. J lost 6 bases, V lost 5 bases, and 6 bases had no gene match. Germline CDR1 is SGHTA and CDR2 is FQGNSA. The CDR3 extends over 13 amino acids. The CDR3 sequence is CASSLGLAGEQYF. As DNA, the CDR3 is TGTGCCAGCAGCCTAGGACTAGCAGGCGAGCAGTACTTC.

J is TRBJ2-6 and V is TRBV27; maybe TRBD2 (6 bases). CDR1 is MNHEY, CDR2 SMNVEV, per germline (reference sequence). The CDR3 covers 17 residues. V was shortened by 6 bases and J by 0 bases, with 15 bases between the two germline ends. CDR3 sequence reads: CASSHHGGTSGANVLTF. The CDR3 DNA reads as TGTGCCAGCAGCCATCACGGCGGGACCTCTGGGGCCAACGTCCTGACTTTC.

The chain has TRBV4-3 and TRBJ1-5; D gene uncertain. Germline V lookup: CDR1 LGHNA, CDR2 YSLEER. This CDR3 has 15 amino acids. Trimming took 1 base from V and 2 from J, leaving 9 bases between them. This chain's CDR3 is CASSQGRDRNQPQHF. Written as DNA, the CDR3 is TGCGCCAGCAGCCAAGGGAGGGATCGCAATCAGCCCCAGCATTTT.

This clone was seen only a few times. The CDR3 loop reads CSAYSGNTIYF. DNA of the CDR3: TGCAGTGCTTACAGTGGAAACACCATATATTTT. The rearrangement links TRBV20-1 to TRBJ1-3; no clear D gene. The length of the CDR3 is 11 residues. V was trimmed by 5 bases and J by 3 bases, leaving 5 bases between them. CDR1 and CDR2 from the germline V gene are DFQATT and SNEGSKA (reference sequence).

The V gene is TRBV30, the J gene TRBJ1-3; D gene ambiguous. In germline, CDR1 is GTSNPN, CDR2 SVGIG (reference sequence). The CDR3 runs to 15 residues. V lost 2 bases to trimming and J lost 0 bases, with 11 bases between them. CDR3: CAWSHGRDSGNTIYF. In DNA, the CDR3 is TGTGCCTGGAGTCACGGACGGGACTCTGGAAACACCATATATTTT.

The CDR3 nucleotides read TGTGCCAGCAACTCCGGACTAGCGGGGGGGAAAAATACGCAGTATTTT. Its protein is CASNSGLAGGKNTQYF. This chain uses TRBV9 with TRBJ2-3, with 15 bases identical to TRBD2. With V trimmed by 6 bases and J by 7 bases, 9 bases remained unmatched. CDR3 length equals 16 residues. Germline CDR1 SGDLS, CDR2 YYNGEE.

The genes are TRBV19 and TRBJ2-7, with 11 bases lining up with TRBD1. CDR1 LNHDA and CDR2 SQIVND come from the germline V gene (reference sequence). The CDR3 contains 15 residues. V gave up 5 bases and J gave up 3 bases; unmatched junction bases: 6. CDR3 DNA: TGTGCCAGTAGTCCTCCGGGACAGGGGGTCTACGAGCAGTACTTC. This translates into CASSPPGQGVYEQYF. The full variable domain, in which reference TRBV19 and TRBJ2-7 provide the parts outside the CDR3, is DGGITQSPKYLFRKEGQNVTLSCEQNLNHDAMYWYRQDPGQGLRLIYYSQIVNDFQKGDIAEGYSVSREKKESFPLTVTSAQKNPTAFYLCASSPPGQGVYEQYFGPGTRLTVT.

J is TRBJ2-7 and V is TRBV7-6, with a possible D match to TRBD2 (7 bases). CDR1 is SGHVS and CDR2 is FNYEAQ in the germline V gene. The CDR3 covers 14 residues. The V gene lost 2 bases and the J gene lost 2 bases, with 10 bases spanning the gap. The CDR3 loop is CASSLQGTTYEQYF. In DNA, the CDR3 is TGTGCCAGCAGCTTACAGGGGACTACCTACGAGCAGTACTTC.

This chain links TRBV4-1 with TRBJ2-3, with 14 bases aligning to TRBD2. Trimming at V came to 1 base and at J to 1 base, leaving 7 bases not matched to a gene. Germline V gene sequence: CDR1 MGHRA, CDR2 YSYEKL. The CDR3 has 19 residues. CDR3 bases: TGCGCCAGCAGCCAAGTGGGACTAGCGGGGGCCAGGGGCACAGATACGCAGTATTTT. This gives the protein CASSQVGLAGARGTDTQYF.

The J gene is TRBJ2-3, the V gene TRBV9; D not resolved. The V end was cut by 2 bases, the J end by 1 base, with 8 bases between. The CDR3 extends over 14 amino acids. From germline, CDR1 is SGDLS and CDR2 YYNGEE. The DNA of the CDR3 is TGTGCCAGCAGCGTCTCCACACGCACAGATACGCAGTATTTT. Its protein product is CASSVSTRTDTQYF.

The V call is TRBV5-6, the J call TRBJ1-5; TRBD1 might be the D (5 bases). CDR3 length equals 15 residues. CDR1 SGHDT and CDR2 YYEEEE come from the germline V gene. V shed 1 base and J shed 0 bases, with 8 bases lying between them. Here the CDR3 reads CASSLQGASNQPQHF. Here the CDR3 DNA reads TGTGCCAGCAGCTTGCAAGGGGCTAGCAATCAGCCCCAGCATTTT. Looking up the rest from reference TRBV5-6 and TRBJ1-5 gives the full variable domain: DAGVTQSPTHLIKTRGQQVTLRCSPKSGHDTVSWYQQALGQGPQFIFQYYEEEERQRGNFPDRFSGHQFPNYSSELNVNALLLGDSALYLCASSLQGASNQPQHFGDGTRLSIL.

The chain has TRBV9 and TRBJ1-1; TRBD1 matches at 10 bases. This CDR3 comprises 14 residues. Losses at the gene ends were 3 bases for V and 6 bases for J; bases not matched to a gene: 5. In germline, CDR1 is SGDLS, CDR2 YYNGEE. CDR3 DNA: TGTGCCAGCAGCGCAAGACAGGGGGCGTCTGAAGCTTTCTTT. It yields the protein CASSARQGASEAFF.

The rearrangement joins TRBV5-1 to TRBJ2-5, with D possibly TRBD1 on 6 matching bases. V lost 4 bases, J lost 4 bases, and 11 bases lay in between. The CDR3 covers 13 residues. Germline lookup yields CDR1 SGHRS and CDR2 YFSETQ. CDR3 in DNA: TGCGCCAGCAGCACAGACAGGCTAGAGACCCAGTACTTC. This sequence encodes CASSTDRLETQYF.

This clone was seen only once. This chain links TRBV7-2 with TRBJ2-1; D not certain. This CDR3 is built from 13 residues. The V and J ends lost 5 bases and 4 bases respectively, with 9 bases between them. Per the germline V gene, CDR1 is SGHTA and CDR2 is FQGNSA. The CDR3 DNA reads TGTGCCAGCAGCCCGGTTCTATACAATGAGCAGTTCTTC. It is translated as CASSPVLYNEQFF.

CDR3: CASSQKMTGRRRTDTQYF. The CDR3 DNA follows: TGTGCCAGCAGCCAAAAAATGACAGGACGACGAAGGACAGATACGCAGTATTTT. This chain joins TRBV7-2 and TRBJ2-3; a possible D gene is TRBD1 (6 bases). The CDR3 is 18 residues long. V lost 5 bases and J lost 3, with 24 bases in between. From germline, CDR1 is SGHTA and CDR2 FQGNSA.

The chain joins TRBV5-1 to TRBJ2-7; D is unresolved. Trimming pared 1 base from V and 5 bases from J, leaving 10 bases between. CDR3 length: 13 residues. CDR1 is SGHRS, CDR2 YFSETQ, per germline. DNA for the CDR3: TGCGCCAGCAGCTTGTCTTATGTCCACGAGCAGTACTTC. Protein sequence: CASSLSYVHEQYF.

The CDR3 protein is CASSSGGQGAYEQYF. CDR3 coding DNA: TGTGCCAGCAGCTCGGGGGGACAGGGGGCCTACGAGCAGTACTTC. This chain uses TRBV7-9 with TRBJ2-7, with TRBD1 identical over 11 bases. Germline V gene lookup returns CDR1 SEHNR and CDR2 FQNEAQ (reference sequence). The CDR3 spans 15 residues. V trimming: 4 bases; J trimming: 2 bases; junction bases outside the gene matches: 4.

The rearrangement uses TRBV5-1 and TRBJ1-3, with a weak D call TRBD1 (6 bases). CDR3 length: 17 residues. The germline gives CDR1 SGHRS, CDR2 YFSETQ. V was clipped by 3 bases and J by 0 bases, with 16 bases between them. Here the CDR3 reads CASSSKAGTSSGNTIYF. The CDR3 DNA is TGCGCCAGCAGCTCCAAAGCAGGGACATCCTCTGGAAACACCATATATTTT.

The chain carries TRBV19 and TRBJ1-1; 7 nucleotides align to TRBD1. In germline, CDR1 is LNHDA, CDR2 SQIVND (reference sequence). Losses at the gene ends were 4 bases for V and 4 bases for J; bases not matched to a gene: 15. This CDR3 comprises 17 residues. For the CDR3, the DNA is TGTGCCAGTAGTAGAAGGACACAGGGGCCCCTGAGCACTGAAGCTTTCTTT. Translating gives CASSRRTQGPLSTEAFF.

This clone was seen once. The chain has TRBV7-9 and TRBJ1-3, with 7 nucleotides matching TRBD1. V lost 4 bases to trimming and J lost 2 bases; unmatched junction nucleotides: 5. The CDR3 runs 15 residues. Germline V CDR1 and CDR2: SEHNR, FQNEAQ (reference sequence). The chain's CDR3 is CASSSRTGAGNTIYF. In DNA, the CDR3 is TGTGCCAGCAGCTCGCGGACAGGTGCTGGAAACACCATATATTTT.

J is TRBJ2-1 and V is TRBV9; tentative D call: TRBD2 (6 bases). The V gene lost 4 bases and the J gene lost 8 bases, with 22 bases spanning the gap. Germline V gives CDR1 SGDLS, CDR2 YYNGEE. This CDR3 contains 16 residues. The CDR3 DNA reads TGTGCCAGCAGCCCCACATCCGGGACTGGTCCCCATGAGCAGTTCTTC. Translation: CASSPTSGTGPHEQFF.

The chain is built from TRBV19 and TRBJ1-1, with unresolved D. V dropped 3 bases and J dropped 10 bases, with 15 bases sitting between them. The germline CDR1 and CDR2 sequences are LNHDA and SQIVND (reference sequence). This CDR3 region has 13 residues. Here the CDR3 DNA reads TGTGCCAGTAGTATGGGAGCCGGGGAGAGAGCTTTCTTT. This translates into CASSMGAGERAFF.

A few counts support this clone. V usage is TRBV7-2 and J usage is TRBJ2-7, with D possibly TRBD2 on 5 matching bases. The CDR3 is 17 residues long. Germline lookup yields CDR1 SGHTA and CDR2 FQGNSA. Trimming pared 0 bases from V and 6 bases from J, leaving 21 bases between. The DNA for the CDR3 is TGTGCCAGCAGCTTAGCGGTTAGCGATGGGCTGGAGGCCGAGCAGTACTTC. This codes for CASSLAVSDGLEAEQYF.

This chain links TRBV25-1 with TRBJ2-2; D might be TRBD2 (5 bases). With 0 bases removed from V and 0 bases from J, the gap between germline ends came to 8 bases. Germline V gene sequence: CDR1 MGHDK, CDR2 SYGVNS. The CDR3 contains 16 residues. The DNA of the CDR3 is TGTGCCAGCAGTGAATACCCGGGGTCGAACACCGGGGAGCTGTTTTTT. This sequence encodes CASSEYPGSNTGELFF.

The chain recombines TRBV30 with TRBJ1-2, with D maybe TRBD1 (5 bases). V was pared by 1 base and J by 7 bases, with 13 bases between. The CDR3 runs to 13 residues. Germline assignment: CDR1 GTSNPN and CDR2 SVGIG (reference sequence). CDR3 nucleotide sequence: TGTGCCTGGAGTGATGGGGGGGTCATTGGCTACACCTTC. This codes for CAWSDGGVIGYTF.